Shown below are 8 T cell receptor beta chains from a single sample sequenced in a study of shared clonotypes between healthy human individuals. In the naive CD8 group, cells lacked CD45RO and were positively selected for CCR7, so terminally differentiated effector memory CD45RA+ cells were left out. This table comes from immunoSEQ multiplex PCR, and its TCRdb copy is limited to in-frame clones, with some not included. Of around 2,000,000 clones listed, about 94% are singletons. Material: naive CD8+ T cells sorted from blood. Receptors originate from a man between 18 and 35 years old in good health.

This clone was observed once. This chain links TRBV7-2 with TRBJ2-1; 12 nucleotides line up with TRBD2. CDR1 SGHTA and CDR2 FQGNSA come from the germline V gene. The ends lost 0 bases at V and 6 bases at J; junction bases unmatched: 0. This CDR3 is built from 15 residues. The CDR3 region has the DNA TGTGCCAGCAGCTTAGCGACTAGCGGGAGCAATGAGCAGTTCTTC. This gives the protein CASSLATSGSNEQFF.

V and J are TRBV18 and TRBJ1-3; possibly TRBD1 for D (5 bases). The CDR3 has 18 residues. CDR1 is KGHSH and CDR2 is LQKENI in the germline V gene. Trimming removed 5 bases at V and 0 bases at J, with 20 bases between. CDR3 sequence reads: CASSEVRTPYLSGNTIYF. The CDR3 bases are TGTGCCAGCTCAGAGGTCCGGACACCTTACCTCTCTGGAAACACCATATATTTT.

V gene TRBV10-3 combines with J gene TRBJ2-7; weak D call: TRBD1 (7 bases). CDR1 is ENHRY and CDR2 is SYGVKD in the germline V gene. Trimming pared 0 bases from V and 5 bases from J, leaving 14 bases between. CDR3 length: 15 amino acids. This CDR3 is CAISESRQGGHEQYF. The CDR3 DNA follows: TGTGCCATCAGTGAGTCCCGACAGGGAGGACACGAGCAGTACTTC.

The gene calls are TRBV5-1 and TRBJ2-7; D gene ambiguous. Germline V gene lookup returns CDR1 SGHRS and CDR2 YFSETQ. V was clipped by 5 bases and J by 5 bases, with 11 bases between them. There are 12 residues in the CDR3. DNA for the CDR3: TGCGCCAGCAGGGAAAGCCCTCACGAGCAGTACTTC. Its translation is CASRESPHEQYF. Supplemented by reference TRBV5-1 and TRBJ2-7, the full variable domain reads KAGVTQTPRYLIKTRGQQVTLSCSPISGHRSVSWYQQTPGQGLQFLFEYFSETQRNKGNFPGRFSGRQFSNSRSEMNVSTLELGDSALYLCASRESPHEQYFGPGTRLTVT.

Comment on this clone: The junction and the germline gene differ at one end; a read error may be behind it. The chain combines TRBV29-1 with TRBJ2-7; 7 nucleotides align to TRBD1. CDR3 size: 14 residues. CDR1 is SQVTM and CDR2 is ANQGSEA in the germline V gene. CDR3 sequence: CSVEDRVRGYEQYF. The CDR3 DNA reads as TGCAGCGTGGAAGACAGGGTGAGGGGCTACGAGCAGTACTTC.

The chain couples TRBV5-6 to TRBJ2-2; D possibly corresponds to TRBD1 (6 bases). Trimming cost V 0 bases and J 4 bases, with 13 bases left between them. The CDR3 is 16 residues long. Germline-derived CDR1 and CDR2 are SGHDT and YYEEEE. CDR3 in DNA: TGTGCCAGCAGCTTGGCCCTGCAGGGGAGCACCGGGGAGCTGTTTTTT. The encoded protein is CASSLALQGSTGELFF.

This chain links TRBV6-1 with TRBJ1-4; 9 bases match TRBD1. Germline V gene lookup returns CDR1 MNHNS and CDR2 SASEGT. The CDR3 is 14 residues long. V was pared by 6 bases and J by 6 bases, with 5 bases of the junction left unmatched. In nucleotides, the CDR3 is TGTGCCAGCAGAGACCGGGACAGGGATGAAAAACTGTTTTTT. Translating it yields CASRDRDRDEKLFF.

CDR3 sequence (DNA): TGTGCCAGCAGCGGGCCGGGGACAGGGGATTCACCCCTCCACTTT. Its translation: CASSGPGTGDSPLHF. V usage is TRBV9 and J usage is TRBJ1-6, with 10 bases matching TRBD1. Germline values: CDR1 SGDLS, CDR2 YYNGEE. The CDR3 consists of 15 residues. With V trimmed by 3 bases and J by 8 bases, 5 bases remained unmatched.